This T cell receptor beta chain stems from a study of blood T cell repertoires in COVID-19. The assay was immunoSEQ multiplex PCR, and TCRdb's table has in-frame clones only and misses some. The data show about 90,000 clones, roughly 78% seen once. Sequencing was performed on peripheral blood. This receptor was identified in a woman over 75 with acute or convalescent COVID-19.

CDR3 bases: TGCGCCAGCAGCTCCGGGACAGGGATGGATACGCAGTATTTT. Its protein is CASSSGTGMDTQYF. The rearrangement links TRBV5-1 to TRBJ2-3; 9 nucleotides agree with TRBD1. The length of the CDR3 is 14 residues. Germline-derived CDR1 and CDR2 are SGHRS and YFSETQ. V was pared by 3 bases and J by 6 bases, with 5 bases of the junction left unmatched.